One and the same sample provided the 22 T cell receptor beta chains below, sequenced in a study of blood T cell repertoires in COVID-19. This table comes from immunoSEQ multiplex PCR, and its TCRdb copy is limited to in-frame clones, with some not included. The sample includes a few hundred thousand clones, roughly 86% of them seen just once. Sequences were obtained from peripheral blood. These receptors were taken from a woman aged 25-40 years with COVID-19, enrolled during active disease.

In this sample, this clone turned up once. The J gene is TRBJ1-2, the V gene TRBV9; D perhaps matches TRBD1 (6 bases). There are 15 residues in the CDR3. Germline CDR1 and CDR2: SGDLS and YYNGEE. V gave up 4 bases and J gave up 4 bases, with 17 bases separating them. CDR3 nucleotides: TGTGCCAGCAGCCCCCGAGGGGGAAACGGCTATGGCTACACCTTC. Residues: CASSPRGGNGYGYTF.

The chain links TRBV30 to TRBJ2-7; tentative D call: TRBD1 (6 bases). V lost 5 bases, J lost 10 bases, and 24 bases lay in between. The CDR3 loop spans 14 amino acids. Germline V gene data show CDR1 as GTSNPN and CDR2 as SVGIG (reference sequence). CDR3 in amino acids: CAWGAGTAGEKQYF. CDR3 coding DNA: TGTGCCTGGGGGGCAGGGACGGCAGGGGAAAAACAGTACTTC.

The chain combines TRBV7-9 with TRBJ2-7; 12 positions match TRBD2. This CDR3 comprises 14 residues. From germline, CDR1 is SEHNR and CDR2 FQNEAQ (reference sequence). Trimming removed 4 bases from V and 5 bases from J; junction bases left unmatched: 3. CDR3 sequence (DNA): TGTGCCAGCAGCTGGACTAGCGGGATCGACGAGCAGTACTTC. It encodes CASSWTSGIDEQYF.

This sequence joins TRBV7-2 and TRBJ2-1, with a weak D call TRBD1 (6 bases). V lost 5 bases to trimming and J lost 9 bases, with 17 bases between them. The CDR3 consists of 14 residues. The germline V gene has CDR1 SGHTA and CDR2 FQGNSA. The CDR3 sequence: CASSPPQGLGEQFF. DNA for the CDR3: TGTGCCAGCAGCCCCCCACAGGGTCTAGGTGAGCAGTTCTTC.

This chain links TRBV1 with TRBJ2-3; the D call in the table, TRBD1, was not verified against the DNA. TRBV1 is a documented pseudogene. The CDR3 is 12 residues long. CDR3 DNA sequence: TGCACCAGCAGCCCCAGGGCAGATACGCAGTATTTT. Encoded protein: CTSSPRADTQYF.

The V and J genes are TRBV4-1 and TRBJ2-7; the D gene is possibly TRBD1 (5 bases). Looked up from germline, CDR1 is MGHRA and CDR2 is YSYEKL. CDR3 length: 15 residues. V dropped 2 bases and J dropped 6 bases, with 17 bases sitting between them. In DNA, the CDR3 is TGCGCCAGCAGCCAAAGGTTAGGGGCCCTGGGCGAGCAGTACTTC. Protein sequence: CASSQRLGALGEQYF.

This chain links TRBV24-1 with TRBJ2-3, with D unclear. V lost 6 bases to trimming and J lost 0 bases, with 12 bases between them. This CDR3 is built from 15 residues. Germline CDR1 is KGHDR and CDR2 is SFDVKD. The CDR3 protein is CATSPRTGSTDTQYF. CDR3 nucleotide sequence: TGTGCCACCAGTCCGAGAACCGGTAGCACAGATACGCAGTATTTT.

CDR3 residues: CASSPSGTYNEQFF. CDR3 nucleotide sequence: TGTGCCAGCAGTCCTAGCGGAACCTACAATGAGCAGTTCTTC. The V call is TRBV27, the J call TRBJ2-1, with 7 bases identical to TRBD2. The V segment lost 5 bases and the J segment 2 bases; nucleotides outside the gene matches: 3. The CDR3 is 14 residues long. The germline V gene has CDR1 MNHEY and CDR2 SMNVEV (reference sequence).

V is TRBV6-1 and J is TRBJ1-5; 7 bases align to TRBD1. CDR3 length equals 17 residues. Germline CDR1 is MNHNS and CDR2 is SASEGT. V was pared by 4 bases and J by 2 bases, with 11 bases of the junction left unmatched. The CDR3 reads CASSVTFTGVGNQPQHF. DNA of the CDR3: TGTGCCAGCAGTGTAACTTTTACAGGGGTAGGCAATCAGCCCCAGCATTTT.

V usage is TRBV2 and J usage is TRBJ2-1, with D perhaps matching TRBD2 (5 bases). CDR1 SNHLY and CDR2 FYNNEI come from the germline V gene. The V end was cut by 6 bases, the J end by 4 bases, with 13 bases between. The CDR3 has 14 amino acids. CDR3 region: CASRTEALYNEQFF. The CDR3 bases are TGTGCCAGCAGAACGGAGGCCCTGTACAATGAGCAGTTCTTC.

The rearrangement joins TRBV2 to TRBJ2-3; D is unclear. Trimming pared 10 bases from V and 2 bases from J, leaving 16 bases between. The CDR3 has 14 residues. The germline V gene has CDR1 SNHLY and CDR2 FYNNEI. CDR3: CATTPDSDTDTQYF. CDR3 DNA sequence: TGTGCCACGACCCCAGACTCTGACACAGATACGCAGTATTTT.

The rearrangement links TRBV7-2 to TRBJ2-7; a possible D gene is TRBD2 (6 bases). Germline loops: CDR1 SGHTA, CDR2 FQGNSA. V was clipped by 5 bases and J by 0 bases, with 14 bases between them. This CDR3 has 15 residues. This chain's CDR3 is CASSLKREDSYEQYF. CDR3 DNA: TGTGCCAGCAGCCTTAAGAGGGAGGACTCCTACGAGCAGTACTTC.

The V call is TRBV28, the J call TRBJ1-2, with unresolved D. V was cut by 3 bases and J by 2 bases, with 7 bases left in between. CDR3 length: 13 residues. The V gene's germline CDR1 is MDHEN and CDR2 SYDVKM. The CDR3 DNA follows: TGTGCCAGCAGTTTGATCGGGAACTATGGCTACACCTTC. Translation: CASSLIGNYGYTF.

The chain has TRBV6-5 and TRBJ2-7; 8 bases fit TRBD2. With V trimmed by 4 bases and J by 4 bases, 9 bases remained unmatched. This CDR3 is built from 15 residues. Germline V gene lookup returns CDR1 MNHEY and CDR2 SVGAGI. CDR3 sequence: CASSFVSGNKYEQYF. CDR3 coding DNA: TGTGCCAGCAGTTTCGTTAGCGGGAATAAATACGAGCAGTACTTC.

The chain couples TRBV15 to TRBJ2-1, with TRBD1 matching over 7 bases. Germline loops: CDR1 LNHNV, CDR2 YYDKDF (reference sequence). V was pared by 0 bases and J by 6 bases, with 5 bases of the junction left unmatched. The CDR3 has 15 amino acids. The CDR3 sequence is CATSRDRKGANEQFF. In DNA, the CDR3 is TGTGCCACCAGCAGAGATAGGAAGGGGGCCAATGAGCAGTTCTTC.

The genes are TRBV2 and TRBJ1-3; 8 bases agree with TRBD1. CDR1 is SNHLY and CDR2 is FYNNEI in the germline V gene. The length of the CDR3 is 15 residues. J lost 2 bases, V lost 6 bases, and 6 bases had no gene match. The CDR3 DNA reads TGTGCCAGCAGGAGATTGACAGGGGCTGGAAACACCATATATTTT. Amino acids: CASRRLTGAGNTIYF.

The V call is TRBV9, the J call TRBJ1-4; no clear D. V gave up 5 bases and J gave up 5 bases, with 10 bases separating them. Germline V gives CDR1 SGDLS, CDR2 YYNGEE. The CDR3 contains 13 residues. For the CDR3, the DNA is TGTGCCAGCAGTCCTTGGCCGAATGAAAAACTGTTTTTT. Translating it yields CASSPWPNEKLFF. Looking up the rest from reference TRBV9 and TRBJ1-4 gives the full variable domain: DSGVTQTPKHLITATGQRVTLRCSPRSGDLSVYWYQQSLDQGLQFLIQYYNGEERAKGNILERFSAQQFPDLHSELNLSSLELGDSALYFCASSPWPNEKLFFGSGTQLSVL.

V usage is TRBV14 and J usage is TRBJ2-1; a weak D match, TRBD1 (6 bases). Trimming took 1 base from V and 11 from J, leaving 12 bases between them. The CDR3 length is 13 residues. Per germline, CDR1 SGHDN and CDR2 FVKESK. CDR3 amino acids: CASSQARGGKQFF. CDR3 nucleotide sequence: TGTGCCAGCAGCCAAGCCAGGGGTGGGAAGCAGTTCTTC.

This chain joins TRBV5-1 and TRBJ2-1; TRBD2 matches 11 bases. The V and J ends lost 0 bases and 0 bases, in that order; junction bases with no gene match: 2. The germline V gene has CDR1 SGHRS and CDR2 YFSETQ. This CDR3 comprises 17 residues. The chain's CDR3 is CASSLDTSGGSYNEQFF. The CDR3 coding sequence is TGCGCCAGCAGCTTGGATACTAGCGGGGGCTCCTACAATGAGCAGTTCTTC.

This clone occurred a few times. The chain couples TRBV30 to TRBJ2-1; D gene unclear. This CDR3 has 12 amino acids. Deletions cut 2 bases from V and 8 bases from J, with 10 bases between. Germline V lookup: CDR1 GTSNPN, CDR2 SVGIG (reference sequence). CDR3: CAWSPRGHEQFF. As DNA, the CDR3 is TGTGCCTGGAGTCCTCGTGGGCATGAGCAGTTCTTC.

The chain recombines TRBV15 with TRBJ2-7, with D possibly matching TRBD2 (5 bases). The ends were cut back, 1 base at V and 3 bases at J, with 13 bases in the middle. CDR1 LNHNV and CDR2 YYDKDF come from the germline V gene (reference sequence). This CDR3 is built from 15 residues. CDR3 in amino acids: CATSRGEGGFYEQYF. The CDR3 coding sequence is TGTGCCACCAGCAGAGGTGAGGGTGGATTCTACGAGCAGTACTTC. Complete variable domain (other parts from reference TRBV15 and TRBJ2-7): DAMVIQNPRYQVTQFGKPVTLSCSQTLNHNVMYWYQQKSSQAPKLLFHYYDKDFNNEADTPDNFQSRRPNTSFCFLDIRSPGLGDTAMYLCATSRGEGGFYEQYFGPGTRLTVT.

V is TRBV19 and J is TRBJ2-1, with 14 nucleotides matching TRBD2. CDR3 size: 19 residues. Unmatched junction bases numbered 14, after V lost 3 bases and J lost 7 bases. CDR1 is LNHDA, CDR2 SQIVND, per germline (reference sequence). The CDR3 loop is CASSILGLAGGSGGNEQFF. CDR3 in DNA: TGTGCCAGTAGTATCCTCGGACTAGCGGGAGGCTCGGGGGGGAATGAGCAGTTCTTC.